These 24 T cell receptor beta chains were sequenced from one sample in a study of preoperative IRX-2 immunotherapy in early breast cancer. Treatment given: preoperative locoregional IRX-2 cytokine immunotherapy. The data were produced by immunoSEQ multiplex PCR, yet TCRdb's version contains in-frame clones alone and is incomplete. The sample shows around 60,000 clones, approximately 93% of them seen only once. The specimen was taken from a patient treated with IRX-2 immunotherapy. The origin of the receptors is a human donor with breast cancer.

V and J are TRBV11-2 and TRBJ2-1, with D possibly TRBD1 on 6 matching bases. V dropped 1 base and J dropped 8 bases, with 12 bases sitting between them. Germline assignment: CDR1 SGHAT and CDR2 FQNNGV. There are 14 residues in the CDR3. CDR3 sequence (DNA): TGTGCCAGCAGCTTAGGTGGGTGGGGGCATGAGCAGTTCTTC. Its protein product is CASSLGGWGHEQFF.

The chain employs TRBV5-4 and TRBJ1-6, with TRBD1 matching over 11 bases. The germline gives CDR1 SGHNT, CDR2 YYREEE (reference sequence). V shed 4 bases and J 9 bases; nucleotides not matched to a gene: 6. CDR3 length: 15 residues. CDR3 DNA sequence: TGTGCCAGCAGCAGCCGGGACAGGGGGTTTTCACCCCTCCACTTT. Translating gives CASSSRDRGFSPLHF.

V gene TRBV6-5 combines with J gene TRBJ1-5, with a possible D match to TRBD1 (5 bases). Trimming stripped 4 bases from V and 6 bases from J, with 10 bases between. The CDR3 has 13 residues. Germline V gene data show CDR1 as MNHEY and CDR2 as SVGAGI. The CDR3 nucleotides read TGTGCCAGCAGTTTGGGGGTTGGTCAGCCCCAGCATTTT. It yields the protein CASSLGVGQPQHF.

For this clone: Other DNA sequences from this sample encode an identical CDR3 as well. The CDR3 DNA reads as TGTGCCAGCAGCTTGGACTCGATCACAGATACGCAGTATTTT. Protein product: CASSLDSITDTQYF. The gene calls are TRBV7-2 and TRBJ2-3; D is possibly TRBD2 (5 bases). V shed 3 bases and J shed 2 bases, with 9 bases lying between them. CDR3 size: 14 residues. CDR1 SGHTA and CDR2 FQGNSA come from the germline V gene.

The chain links TRBV4-3 to TRBJ2-5; 8 nucleotides line up with TRBD2. The CDR3 loop spans 19 amino acids. Per germline, CDR1 LGHNA and CDR2 YSLEER. V lost 0 bases to trimming and J lost 5 bases; unmatched junction nucleotides: 17. The CDR3 is CASSQDPGGGRGIWETQYF. CDR3 nucleotides: TGCGCCAGCAGCCAAGATCCGGGCGGGGGGCGAGGTATATGGGAGACCCAGTACTTC.

The rearrangement links TRBV19 to TRBJ2-3; 7 bases fit TRBD1. The ends lost 3 bases at V and 3 bases at J; junction bases unmatched: 3. The CDR3 totals 14 residues. The germline CDR1 and CDR2 sequences are LNHDA and SQIVND (reference sequence). DNA of the CDR3: TGTGCCAGTAGTATGGGGACAGTGACAGATACGCAGTATTTT. Encoded protein: CASSMGTVTDTQYF. Looking up the rest from reference TRBV19 and TRBJ2-3 gives the full variable domain: DGGITQSPKYLFRKEGQNVTLSCEQNLNHDAMYWYRQDPGQGLRLIYYSQIVNDFQKGDIAEGYSVSREKKESFPLTVTSAQKNPTAFYLCASSMGTVTDTQYFGPGTRLTVL.

This clone was observed a single time. The chain combines TRBV25-1 with TRBJ1-4, with 7 bases matching TRBD1. Germline V CDR1 and CDR2: MGHDK, SYGVNS. Germline trimming cut 5 bases from V and 4 bases from J; bases unmatched to any gene: 10. The CDR3 has 16 residues. The CDR3 nucleotides are TGTGCCAGCAGTAACACAGGGGTCCAGGATAATGAAAAACTGTTTTTT. Encoded protein: CASSNTGVQDNEKLFF.

This clone showed up just a few times. J is TRBJ1-1 and V is TRBV29-1, with 7 bases fitting TRBD1. The CDR3 consists of 13 residues. Germline assignment: CDR1 SQVTM and CDR2 ANQGSEA. Germline trimming cut 5 bases from V and 0 bases from J; bases unmatched to any gene: 3. The CDR3 region is CSVRDRLNTEAFF. The DNA of the CDR3 is TGCAGCGTTAGGGACAGATTGAACACTGAAGCTTTCTTT.

The rearrangement joins TRBV6-5 to TRBJ2-1; TRBD1 might be the D (6 bases). In germline, CDR1 is MNHEY, CDR2 SVGAGI. CDR3 size: 15 residues. Trimming removed 5 bases from V and 4 bases from J, with 15 bases in between. The CDR3, as DNA: TGTGCCAGCAGTCTCAGGGGCAACCGGTACAATGAGCAGTTCTTC. As protein: CASSLRGNRYNEQFF.

The rearrangement links TRBV10-3 to TRBJ2-6, with a tentative D call TRBD2 (6 bases). CDR3 size: 18 residues. Germline V gives CDR1 ENHRY, CDR2 SYGVKD. Trimming cost V 0 bases and J 0 bases, with 12 bases left between them. The CDR3 coding sequence is TGTGCCATCAGTGAGTCGCGGGATGTAAGCTCTGGGGCCAACGTCCTGACTTTC. Translating gives CAISESRDVSSGANVLTF.

The rearrangement links TRBV5-1 to TRBJ2-7; 9 bases fit TRBD2. Germline lookup yields CDR1 SGHRS and CDR2 YFSETQ. The trim removed 0 bases at V and 4 bases at J, leaving 11 bases unmatched. CDR3 length: 17 amino acids. CDR3 DNA sequence: TGCGCCAGCAGCTTGGTTGCCCTGACTAGCGGAACGTACGAGCAGTACTTC. Translating gives CASSLVALTSGTYEQYF.

The V and J genes are TRBV5-6 and TRBJ2-3; 8 positions agree with TRBD2. Germline V gene sequence: CDR1 SGHDT, CDR2 YYEEEE. Losses at the gene ends were 2 bases for V and 1 base for J; bases not matched to a gene: 3. This CDR3 spans 15 amino acids. CDR3 sequence (DNA): TGTGCCAGCAGCTTACCGGGACTAGGCACAGATACGCAGTATTTT. Amino acids: CASSLPGLGTDTQYF.

V usage is TRBV28 and J usage is TRBJ1-5, with a tentative D call TRBD1 (6 bases). Per germline, CDR1 MDHEN and CDR2 SYDVKM. CDR3 length: 14 amino acids. The germline V and J ends were trimmed by 10 bases and 3 bases, with 16 bases remaining between them. The CDR3 nucleotides read TGTGCCACAGTGGGGGGCAGCAACAATCAGCCCCAGCATTTT. The encoded protein is CATVGGSNNQPQHF.

This clone appeared once. The V gene is TRBV6-5, the J gene TRBJ2-5, with a tentative D call TRBD2 (7 bases). The CDR3 has 16 residues. Trimming shortened V by 4 bases and J by 5 bases, and 20 bases separated the two germline ends. Germline assignment: CDR1 MNHEY and CDR2 SVGAGI. The DNA for the CDR3 is TGTGCCAGCAGTTTTTTCGTGGCGGGGGCTTTTGAGACCCAGTACTTC. Translating gives CASSFFVAGAFETQYF.

This chain joins TRBV28 and TRBJ2-7; tentatively, D is TRBD1 (6 bases). Germline assignment: CDR1 MDHEN and CDR2 SYDVKM. V lost 0 bases and J 6 bases, leaving 15 bases between the germline ends. The CDR3 loop spans 15 amino acids. CDR3 sequence reads: CASSLWGARDREQYF. DNA of the CDR3: TGTGCCAGCAGTTTATGGGGGGCCAGGGATCGCGAGCAGTACTTC.

V gene TRBV19 combines with J gene TRBJ2-7; TRBD1 agrees at 9 bases. The CDR3 consists of 14 residues. V was clipped by 6 bases and J by 2 bases; unmatched bases: 5. The germline gives CDR1 LNHDA, CDR2 SQIVND (reference sequence). Written as DNA, the CDR3 is TGTGCCAGTAGACGGACAGGGGAAACCTACGAGCAGTACTTC. It is translated as CASRRTGETYEQYF.

The DNA for the CDR3 is TGTGCCAGCAGTCGCAGGGAGGGGACCACCGGGGAGCTGTTTTTT. Translation gives CASSRREGTTGELFF. The chain uses TRBV7-2 and TRBJ2-2; 7 nucleotides match TRBD2. The CDR3 spans 15 residues. Per the germline V gene, CDR1 is SGHTA and CDR2 is FQGNSA. Germline trimming cut 6 bases from V and 4 bases from J; bases unmatched to any gene: 8.

The chain employs TRBV28 and TRBJ2-7; tentative D call: TRBD2 (7 bases). The CDR3 has 14 residues. Per the germline V gene, CDR1 is MDHEN and CDR2 is SYDVKM. V lost 7 bases, J lost 4 bases, and 17 bases lay in between. The CDR3 DNA reads as TGTGCCAGCATCCTCGGACGGGGGGCGTACGAGCAGTACTTC. This translates into CASILGRGAYEQYF.

This clone appeared a single time. The rearrangement joins TRBV11-3 to TRBJ2-1; D is tentatively TRBD1 or TRBD2 (6 bases each). Between the trimmed V and J ends, which lost 5 bases and 5 bases, there was a span of 19 bases. Germline V gene sequence: CDR1 SGHNT, CDR2 YENEEA. CDR3 size: 16 residues. This CDR3 is CASSLAARGANNEQFF. Here the CDR3 DNA reads TGTGCCAGCAGCCTGGCTGCGAGGGGGGCGAACAATGAGCAGTTCTTC.

V gene TRBV5-1 combines with J gene TRBJ2-5; 12 bases line up with TRBD2. Germline-derived CDR1 and CDR2 are SGHRS and YFSETQ. The CDR3 has 18 residues. After removal of 3 bases from V and 0 bases from J, the junction contained 9 bases not matched to a gene. The CDR3, as DNA: TGCGCCAGCAGCTCACGACTAGCGGGGGCTATGTACCAAGAGACCCAGTACTTC. It encodes CASSSRLAGAMYQETQYF.

The V call is TRBV4-2, the J call TRBJ2-7; TRBD2 matches 10 bases. The CDR3 contains 16 residues. V gave up 1 base and J gave up 2 bases; unmatched junction bases: 5. The germline CDR1 and CDR2 sequences are LGHNA and YNFKEQ. CDR3 protein: CASSQGASGSTYEQYF. The CDR3 nucleotides read TGTGCCAGCAGCCAAGGTGCTAGCGGGAGCACCTACGAGCAGTACTTC.

The V and J genes are TRBV28 and TRBJ2-1; TRBD1 agrees at 7 bases. The germline V gene has CDR1 MDHEN and CDR2 SYDVKM. V gave up 2 bases and J gave up 4 bases; unmatched junction bases: 8. The CDR3 loop spans 16 amino acids. CDR3 region: CASSLTDRRLYNEQFF. DNA of the CDR3: TGTGCCAGCAGTTTAACGGACAGGCGATTGTACAATGAGCAGTTCTTC.

The chain joins TRBV27 to TRBJ2-3; the D is unclear. Trimming took 1 base from V and 1 from J, leaving 9 bases between them. Germline V CDR1 and CDR2: MNHEY, SMNVEV (reference sequence). The CDR3 has 15 residues. Here the CDR3 reads CASSLYGLGTDTQYF. The CDR3 coding sequence is TGTGCCAGCAGTTTATATGGGCTGGGCACAGATACGCAGTATTTT.

CDR3 residues: CASTEVSSAYEQYF. CDR3 bases: TGTGCCAGCACCGAGGTCTCTTCGGCCTACGAGCAGTACTTC. The chain has TRBV2 and TRBJ2-7; unclear D gene. V shed 7 bases and J shed 2 bases, with 15 bases lying between them. This CDR3 spans 14 amino acids. Germline V lookup: CDR1 SNHLY, CDR2 FYNNEI.